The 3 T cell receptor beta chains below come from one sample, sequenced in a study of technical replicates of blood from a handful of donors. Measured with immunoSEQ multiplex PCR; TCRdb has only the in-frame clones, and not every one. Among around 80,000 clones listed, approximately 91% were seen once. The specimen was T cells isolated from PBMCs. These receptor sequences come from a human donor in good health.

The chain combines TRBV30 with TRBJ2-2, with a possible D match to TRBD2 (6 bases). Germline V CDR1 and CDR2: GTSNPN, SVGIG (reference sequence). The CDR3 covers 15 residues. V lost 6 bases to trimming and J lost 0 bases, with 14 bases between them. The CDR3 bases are TGTGCCTGCGCTCGGGGGTTCGCGAACACCGGGGAGCTGTTTTTT. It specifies CACARGFANTGELFF.

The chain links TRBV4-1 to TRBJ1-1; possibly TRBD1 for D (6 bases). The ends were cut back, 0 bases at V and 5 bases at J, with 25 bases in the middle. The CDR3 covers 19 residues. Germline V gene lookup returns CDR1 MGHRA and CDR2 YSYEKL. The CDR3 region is CASSQDLGFTRGGGTEAFF. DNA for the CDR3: TGCGCCAGCAGCCAAGATCTCGGTTTCACCAGGGGCGGGGGTACTGAAGCTTTCTTT.

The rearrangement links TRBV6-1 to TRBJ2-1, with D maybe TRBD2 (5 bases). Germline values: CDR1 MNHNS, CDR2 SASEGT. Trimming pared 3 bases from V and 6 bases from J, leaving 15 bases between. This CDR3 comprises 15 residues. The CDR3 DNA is TGTGCCAGCAGTGATTCCCCGACCGGGATCAATGAGCAGTTCTTC. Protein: CASSDSPTGINEQFF.